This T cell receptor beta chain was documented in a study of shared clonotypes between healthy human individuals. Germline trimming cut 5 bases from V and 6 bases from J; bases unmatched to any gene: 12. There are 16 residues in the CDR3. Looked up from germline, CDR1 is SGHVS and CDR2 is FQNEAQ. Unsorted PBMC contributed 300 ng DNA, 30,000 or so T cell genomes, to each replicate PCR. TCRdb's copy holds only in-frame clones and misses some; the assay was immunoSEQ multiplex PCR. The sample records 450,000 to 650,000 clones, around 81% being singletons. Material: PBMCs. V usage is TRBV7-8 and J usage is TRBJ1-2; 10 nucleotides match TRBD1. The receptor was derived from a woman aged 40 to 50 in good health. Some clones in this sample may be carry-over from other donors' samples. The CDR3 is CASSLLLPGTGDGYTF. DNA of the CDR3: TGTGCCAGCAGCCTACTACTTCCCGGGACAGGGGATGGCTACACCTTC.